This T cell receptor (beta chain) stems from a study of T cell repertoires in cytomegalovirus infection. Across the study: It can be stated that public TCR beta signatures indicated CMV infection as well as a matching HLA type.

One entry per CDR3 protein results from TCRdb running MiXCR on the reads. This sample has around 290,000 distinct CDR3 sequences, with roughly 24% found just once. The CDR3 runs 15 residues. The germline CDR1 and CDR2 sequences are SGHVS and FNYEAQ. V dropped 3 bases and J dropped 6; count of bases not matched to a gene: 9. This clonotype was counted at least ten times. This TCR was recovered from a human donor in good health (CMV status not recorded). Some clones in this sample may be carry-over from other donors' samples. Sequenced sample: PBMCs. The V and J genes are TRBV7-6 and TRBJ2-7; 9 nucleotides agree with TRBD1. The CDR3 region has the DNA TGTGCCAGCAGCTTGGCGTACAGGGGGCAGGGCGAGCAGTACTTC. As protein: CASSLAYRGQGEQYF. The whole variable domain, remainder taken from reference TRBV7-6 and TRBJ2-7, is GAGVSQSPRYKVTKRGQDVALRCDPISGHVSLYWYRQALGQGPEFLTYFNYEAQQDKSGLPNDRFSAERPEGSISTLTIQRTEQRDSAMYRCASSLAYRGQGEQYFGPGTRLTVT.